The sequence of this T cell receptor (beta chain) was determined in a study of cytomegalovirus exposure and HLA in healthy donors. Germline V lookup: CDR1 SEHNR, CDR2 FQNEAQ (reference sequence). This CDR3 spans 16 amino acids. V was trimmed by 5 bases and J by 0 bases, leaving 11 bases between them. In its sample, this clone was seen once. The target antigen is unknown. These donors were members of the roughly 120-subject validation cohort, a group separate from the roughly 670-subject first cohort. Overall study findings and caveats: Cytomegalovirus association was listed for 164 TCR beta chains. The finding came from a later analysis; first-cohort TCR clusters tended to co-occur in the 130 or so validation repertoires.

Using immunoSEQ multiplex PCR, the repertoire was profiled, and TCRdb retains in-frame clones only, with some absent. The sample has about 73,000 clones; approximately 96% are singletons. Sequenced material: PBMCs. The clonotype originates from a man aged 18 to 29 in good health and CMV-seronegative. This chain links TRBV7-9 with TRBJ2-6; D remains ambiguous. The CDR3 loop is CASSPSIISGANVLTF. In nucleotides, the CDR3 is TGTGCCAGCAGCCCATCCATCATCTCTGGGGCCAACGTCCTGACTTTC.